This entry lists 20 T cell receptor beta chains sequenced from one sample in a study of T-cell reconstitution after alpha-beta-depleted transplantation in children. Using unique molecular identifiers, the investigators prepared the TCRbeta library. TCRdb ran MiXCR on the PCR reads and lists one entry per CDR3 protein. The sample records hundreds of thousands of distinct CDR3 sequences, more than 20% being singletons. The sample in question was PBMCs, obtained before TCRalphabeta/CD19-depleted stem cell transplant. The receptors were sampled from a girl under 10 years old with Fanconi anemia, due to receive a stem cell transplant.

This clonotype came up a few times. This chain's CDR3 is CSVGSAYGYTF. The CDR3 DNA is TGCAGCGTTGGGTCAGCCTATGGCTACACCTTC. The chain is built from TRBV29-1 and TRBJ1-2, with D hard to call. Germline lookup yields CDR1 SQVTM and CDR2 ANQGSEA. Trimming pared 4 bases from V and 4 bases from J, leaving 7 bases between. This CDR3 has 11 amino acids.

The CDR3 here is CASSNKALRLEQFF. In DNA, the CDR3 is TGTGCCAGCAGCAATAAGGCTTTACGGCTAGAGCAGTTCTTC. V and J are TRBV7-3 and TRBJ2-1; unclear D gene. Trimming took off 5 bases at V and 10 bases at J, with 18 bases between the two ends. CDR3 length: 14 residues. Germline V gene data show CDR1 as SGHTA and CDR2 as FQGTGA.

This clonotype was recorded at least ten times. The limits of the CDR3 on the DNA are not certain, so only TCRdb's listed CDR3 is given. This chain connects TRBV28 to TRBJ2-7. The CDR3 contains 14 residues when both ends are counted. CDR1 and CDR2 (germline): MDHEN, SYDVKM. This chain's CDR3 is CASSSSDRSYEQYF.

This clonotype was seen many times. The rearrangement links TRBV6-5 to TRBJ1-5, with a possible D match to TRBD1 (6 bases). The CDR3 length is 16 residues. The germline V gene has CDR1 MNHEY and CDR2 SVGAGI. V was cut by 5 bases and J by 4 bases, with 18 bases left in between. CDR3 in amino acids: CASSVPRQARNQPQHF. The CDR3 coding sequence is TGTGCCAGCAGTGTTCCTCGACAGGCCAGGAATCAGCCCCAGCATTTT.

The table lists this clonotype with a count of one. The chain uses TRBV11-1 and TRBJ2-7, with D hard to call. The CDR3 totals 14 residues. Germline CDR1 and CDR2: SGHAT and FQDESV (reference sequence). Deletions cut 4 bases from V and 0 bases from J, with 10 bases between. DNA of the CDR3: TGTGCCAGCAGCTCACTAATGGGCTCCTACGAGCAGTACTTC. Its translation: CASSSLMGSYEQYF.

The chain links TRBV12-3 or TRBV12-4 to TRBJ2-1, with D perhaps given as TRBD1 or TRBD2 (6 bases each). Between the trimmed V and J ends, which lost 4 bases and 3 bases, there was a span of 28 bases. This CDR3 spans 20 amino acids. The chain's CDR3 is CASSSYRGGTVSIDYNEQFF. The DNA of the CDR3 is TGTGCCAGCAGTTCATACCGAGGGGGGACGGTCTCAATCGACTACAATGAGCAGTTCTTC.

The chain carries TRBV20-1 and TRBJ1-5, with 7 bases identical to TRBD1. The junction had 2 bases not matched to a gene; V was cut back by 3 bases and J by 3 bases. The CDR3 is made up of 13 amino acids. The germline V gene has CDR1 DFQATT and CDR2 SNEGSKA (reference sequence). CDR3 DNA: TGCAGTGCTAGGACAGGGAACAATCAGCCCCAGCATTTT. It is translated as CSARTGNNQPQHF.

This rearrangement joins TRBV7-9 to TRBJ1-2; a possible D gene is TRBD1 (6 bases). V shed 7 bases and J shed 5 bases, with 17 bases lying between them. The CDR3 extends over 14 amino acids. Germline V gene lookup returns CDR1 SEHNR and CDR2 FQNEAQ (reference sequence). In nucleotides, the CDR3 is TGTGCCAGCACCGACCAGGGGATTTCTTATGGCTACACCTTC. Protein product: CASTDQGISYGYTF.

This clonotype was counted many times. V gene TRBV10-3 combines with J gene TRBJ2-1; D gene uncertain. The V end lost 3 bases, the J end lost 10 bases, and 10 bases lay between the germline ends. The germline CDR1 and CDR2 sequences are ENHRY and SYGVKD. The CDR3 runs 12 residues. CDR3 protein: CAISERGWEQFF. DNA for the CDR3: TGTGCCATCAGTGAAAGAGGTTGGGAGCAGTTCTTC.

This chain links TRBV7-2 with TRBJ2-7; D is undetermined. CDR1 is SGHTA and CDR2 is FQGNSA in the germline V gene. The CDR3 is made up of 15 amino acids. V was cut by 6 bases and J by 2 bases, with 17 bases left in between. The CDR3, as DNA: TGTGCCAGCAGTCGGCACAGTGACGCCCCCTACGAGCAGTACTTC. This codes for CASSRHSDAPYEQYF.

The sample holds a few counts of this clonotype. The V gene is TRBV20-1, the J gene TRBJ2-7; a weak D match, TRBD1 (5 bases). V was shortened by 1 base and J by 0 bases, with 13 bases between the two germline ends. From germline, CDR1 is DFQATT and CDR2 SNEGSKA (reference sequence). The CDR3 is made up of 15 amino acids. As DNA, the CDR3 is TGCAGTGCTAGAGGTCCAGGGAAGTCCTCCTACGAGCAGTACTTC. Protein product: CSARGPGKSSYEQYF.

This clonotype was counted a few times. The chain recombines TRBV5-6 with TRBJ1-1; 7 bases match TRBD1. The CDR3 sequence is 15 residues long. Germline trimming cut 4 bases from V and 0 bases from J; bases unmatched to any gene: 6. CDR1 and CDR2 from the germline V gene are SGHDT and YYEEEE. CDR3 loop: CASSRTTGLNTEAFF. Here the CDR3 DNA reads TGTGCCAGCAGCCGAACGACAGGGCTGAACACTGAAGCTTTCTTT. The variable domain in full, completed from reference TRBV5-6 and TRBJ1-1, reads DAGVTQSPTHLIKTRGQQVTLRCSPKSGHDTVSWYQQALGQGPQFIFQYYEEEERQRGNFPDRFSGHQFPNYSSELNVNALLLGDSALYLCASSRTTGLNTEAFFGQGTRLTVV.

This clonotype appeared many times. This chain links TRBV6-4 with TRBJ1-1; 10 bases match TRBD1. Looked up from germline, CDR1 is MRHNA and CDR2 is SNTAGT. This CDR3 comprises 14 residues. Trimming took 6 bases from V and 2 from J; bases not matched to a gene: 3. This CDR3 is CASRGTGENTEAFF. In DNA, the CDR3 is TGTGCCAGCAGGGGGACAGGGGAAAACACTGAAGCTTTCTTT.

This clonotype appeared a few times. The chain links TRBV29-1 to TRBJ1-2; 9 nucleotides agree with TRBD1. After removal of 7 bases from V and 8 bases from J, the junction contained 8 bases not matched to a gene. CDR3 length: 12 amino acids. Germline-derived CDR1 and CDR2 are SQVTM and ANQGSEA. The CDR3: CSAGTGHLGYTF. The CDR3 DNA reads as TGCAGCGCTGGGACAGGGCACCTCGGCTACACCTTC.

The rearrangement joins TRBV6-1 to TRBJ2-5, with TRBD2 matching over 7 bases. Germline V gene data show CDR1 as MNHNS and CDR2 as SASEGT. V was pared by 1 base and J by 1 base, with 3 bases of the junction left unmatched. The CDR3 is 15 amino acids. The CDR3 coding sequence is TGTGCCAGCAGTGAAGGCCTAGCGGCCCAAGAGACCCAGTACTTC. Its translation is CASSEGLAAQETQYF.

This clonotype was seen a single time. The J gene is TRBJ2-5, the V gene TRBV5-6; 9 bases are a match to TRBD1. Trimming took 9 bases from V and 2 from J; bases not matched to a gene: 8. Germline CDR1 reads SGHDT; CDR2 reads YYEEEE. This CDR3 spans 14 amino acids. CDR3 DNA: TGTGCCATGGGCCCCGGGACAGGGCAAGAGACCCAGTACTTC. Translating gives CAMGPGTGQETQYF.

The CDR3 coding sequence is TGTGCCATCAGTGAAGCGGGACCCCGGGGTATTCAGTACTTC. Encoded protein: CAISEAGPRGIQYF. The rearrangement joins TRBV10-3 to TRBJ2-4, with TRBD2 matching 7 bases. With V trimmed by 3 bases and J by 10 bases, 9 bases remained unmatched. The CDR3 is 14 residues long. The V gene's germline CDR1 is ENHRY and CDR2 SYGVKD.

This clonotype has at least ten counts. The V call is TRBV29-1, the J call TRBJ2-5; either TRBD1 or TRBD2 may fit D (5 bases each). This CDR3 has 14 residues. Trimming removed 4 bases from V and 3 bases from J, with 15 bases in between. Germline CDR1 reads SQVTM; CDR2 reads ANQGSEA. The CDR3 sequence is CSVGRGRDEETQYF. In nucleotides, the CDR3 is TGCAGCGTTGGAAGGGGCCGGGATGAAGAGACCCAGTACTTC.

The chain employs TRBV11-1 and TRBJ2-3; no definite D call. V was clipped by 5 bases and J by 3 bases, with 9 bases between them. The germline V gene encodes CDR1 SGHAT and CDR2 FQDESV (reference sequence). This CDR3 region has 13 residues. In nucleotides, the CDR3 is TGTGCCAGCAGCACCCGGGCGACAGATACGCAGTATTTT. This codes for CASSTRATDTQYF.

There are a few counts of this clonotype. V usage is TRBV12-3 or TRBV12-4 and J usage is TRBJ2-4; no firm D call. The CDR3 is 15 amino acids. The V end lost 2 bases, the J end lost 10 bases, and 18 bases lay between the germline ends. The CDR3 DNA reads TGTGCCAGCAGTTTATCGAGTTGGCCCGGGCAGATTCAGTACTTC. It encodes CASSLSSWPGQIQYF.